This record looks at one T cell receptor (beta chain) sequence and its context. Its target is not known. Germline CDR1 reads SEHNR; CDR2 reads FQNEAQ (reference sequence). CDR3 size: 17 residues. Unmatched junction bases numbered 11, after V lost 5 bases and J lost 2 bases. 13 Jbeta primers and 60 Vbeta primers were used for the PCR. TCRdb's table, derived via immunoSEQ multiplex PCR, lists solely in-frame clones and lacks some. The sample lists tens of thousands of clones; nearly 80% were seen once. This entry is derived from a study of cytomegalovirus exposure and HLA in healthy donors. Study-level findings and limits: Segments of the TCR beta V type were, in most cases, productive about 87% or about 30% of the time in an earlier analysis. Analysis was carried out at a later point, and it linked a missense DCLRE1C variant to TCR beta V- and J-gene trimming. Per a later analysis, HLA-associated TCR beta chains showed more clonal expansion than other, equally common TCR beta chains. Most subjects' HLA-A and HLA-B alleles were reportedly predicted from TCR beta sequences.

This sequence was found in a woman aged 40 to 50 in good health and CMV-seropositive. The sample was PBMCs. The chain employs TRBV7-9 and TRBJ2-7, with 11 positions matching TRBD2. The CDR3, as DNA: TGTGCCAGCAGCCCACCAGCGACTAGCGGGACAACCTACGAGCAGTACTTC. This codes for CASSPPATSGTTYEQYF.